The 19 T cell receptor beta chains listed next were all sequenced from one sample in a study of T-cell reconstitution after alpha-beta-depleted transplantation in children (dated by TCRdb to the mid-2010s). The library was produced with PCR. TCRdb names Illumina HiSeq 2500 as the instrument used. TCR library preparation used molecular barcoding, with unique molecular identifiers applied to normalize quantification of the TCRbeta repertoire. TCRdb ran its own pipeline on the public reads, namely fastp trimming at Q25 and MiXCR clone calling, and kept in-frame beta chains. Here each entry gathers all rows of one CDR3 protein and keeps the most common genes and DNA. Across this sample there are 500,000 to 650,000 distinct CDR3 sequences, with 10% to 15% seen only once. The top ten hold about 2% of the sample. In light of the paper, this sample's treatment or condition label describes: allogeneic hematopoietic cell transplantation with graft depleted of TCRalphabeta T cells and CD19 B cells.

The sample in question was PBMCs, mostly from graft donor cells, obtained 360 days after TCRalphabeta/CD19-depleted stem cell transplant. Receptors originate from a male patient younger than 18 who had a stem cell transplant for acute myeloid leukemia, so the T cells may come from the graft donor.

This clonotype was detected only a few times. The chain employs TRBV7-6 and TRBJ2-7; D may be TRBD2 (5 bases). This CDR3 comprises 15 residues. Trimming removed 1 base at V and 1 base at J, with 11 bases between. Germline lookup yields CDR1 SGHVS and CDR2 FNYEAQ. CDR3 sequence reads: CASSLEAALSYEQYF. The CDR3 nucleotides read TGTGCCAGCAGCTTAGAAGCGGCCCTGTCCTACGAGCAGTACTTC.

This clonotype was counted at least ten times. The rearrangement links TRBV12-3 or TRBV12-4 to TRBJ2-7; D remains ambiguous. Trimming cost V 6 bases and J 6 bases, with 12 bases left between them. CDR3 length: 12 amino acids. CDR3 in amino acids: CASRNSGPEQYF. CDR3 in DNA: TGTGCCAGCAGGAATTCCGGGCCCGAGCAGTACTTC.

This clonotype was counted only a few times. V is TRBV29-1 and J is TRBJ2-7; D possibly uses TRBD1 or TRBD2 (5 bases each). The CDR3 extends over 13 amino acids. The V and J ends lost 7 bases and 0 bases respectively, with 13 bases between them. Germline assignment: CDR1 SQVTM and CDR2 ANQGSEA. The CDR3 nucleotides read TGCAGCGGTTACGGGGACGGCTCCTACGAGCAGTACTTC. Translating gives CSGYGDGSYEQYF.

This chain uses TRBV28 with TRBJ2-7; no clear D gene. The germline V gene has CDR1 MDHEN and CDR2 SYDVKM. The CDR3 covers 16 residues. Trimming left V 1 base short and J 2 bases short, with 15 bases between. The chain's CDR3 is CASSLLGSERPYEQYF. The CDR3 DNA sequence: TGTGCCAGCAGTTTATTAGGCAGCGAGAGGCCCTACGAGCAGTACTTC.

This clonotype appeared a few times. The rearrangement uses TRBV4-2 and TRBJ2-3, with TRBD2 identical over 8 bases. J gave up 1 base and V 5 bases, and 11 bases lay outside the gene matches. This CDR3 has 17 residues. Per the germline V gene, CDR1 is LGHNA and CDR2 is YNFKEQ. CDR3 residues: CASSTRASGSGTDTQYF. CDR3 nucleotides: TGTGCCAGCAGCACACGAGCAAGCGGGAGTGGCACAGATACGCAGTATTTT.

The table lists this clonotype with a few counts. The V call is TRBV29-1, the J call TRBJ2-7, with 7 bases that match TRBD1. CDR3 length equals 13 residues. Germline V lookup: CDR1 SQVTM, CDR2 ANQGSEA. After removal of 7 bases from V and 3 bases from J, the junction contained 9 bases not matched to a gene. The CDR3 sequence is CSAAGGRFYEQYF. CDR3 coding DNA: TGCAGCGCTGCAGGGGGTAGGTTCTACGAGCAGTACTTC.

The rearrangement uses TRBV5-1 and TRBJ1-5, with 7 positions matching TRBD1. Looked up from germline, CDR1 is SGHRS and CDR2 is YFSETQ. V was clipped by 6 bases and J by 0 bases; unmatched bases: 15. This CDR3 is built from 18 residues. CDR3 amino acids: CASNRGGGLGSSNQPQHF. CDR3 coding DNA: TGCGCCAGCAACAGAGGGGGCGGCCTCGGTTCTAGCAATCAGCCCCAGCATTTT. Complete variable domain (other parts from reference TRBV5-1 and TRBJ1-5): KAGVTQTPRYLIKTRGQQVTLSCSPISGHRSVSWYQQTPGQGLQFLFEYFSETQRNKGNFPGRFSGRQFSNSRSEMNVSTLELGDSALYLCASNRGGGLGSSNQPQHFGDGTRLSIL.

The chain recombines TRBV6-1 with TRBJ2-5; TRBD1 aligns across 10 bases. Germline lookup yields CDR1 MNHNS and CDR2 SASEGT. The CDR3 sequence is 15 residues long. J was trimmed by 5 bases and V by 6 bases; bases with no gene match: 9. CDR3 protein: CASRTWDRGLETQYF. Here the CDR3 DNA reads TGTGCCAGCAGGACGTGGGACAGGGGATTGGAGACCCAGTACTTC.

The rearrangement uses TRBV12-3 or TRBV12-4 and TRBJ2-7; 7 bases fit TRBD1. V lost 7 bases, J lost 4 bases, and 10 bases stayed unmatched. This CDR3 spans 14 amino acids. CDR3 in amino acids: CASTPGGLLYEQYF. The CDR3 DNA reads as TGTGCCAGCACCCCAGGGGGTCTCCTTTACGAGCAGTACTTC.

The chain uses TRBV28 and TRBJ2-3, with a possible D match to TRBD1 (6 bases). Germline V gives CDR1 MDHEN, CDR2 SYDVKM. The CDR3 is 16 amino acids. V lost 1 base and J lost 2, with 13 bases in between. The CDR3 DNA reads as TGTGCCAGCAGTTTATTAGGGGGTCCTATCACAGATACGCAGTATTTT. Translating gives CASSLLGGPITDTQYF.

This clonotype was picked up many times. This sequence joins TRBV20-1 and TRBJ2-7, with TRBD2 matching over 9 bases. After removal of 3 bases from V and 5 bases from J, the junction contained 5 bases not matched to a gene. The germline CDR1 and CDR2 sequences are DFQATT and SNEGSKA (reference sequence). This CDR3 spans 13 amino acids. The CDR3 region has the DNA TGCAGTGCTAGCAAGACTAGCGGTAACGAGCAGTACTTC. Translation gives CSASKTSGNEQYF.

By share, this clonotype counts as medium-sized. V and J are TRBV7-2 and TRBJ2-7, with 13 bases fitting TRBD2. The V segment lost 1 base and the J segment 0 bases; nucleotides outside the gene matches: 6. CDR1 and CDR2 from the germline V gene are SGHTA and FQGNSA. This CDR3 contains 18 residues. DNA of the CDR3: TGTGCCAGCAGCTTAGTCACTAGCGGGAGGGCCAGCTCCTACGAGCAGTACTTC. Translated, it gives CASSLVTSGRASSYEQYF.

In its sample, this clonotype was seen a few times. J is TRBJ1-5 and V is TRBV12-3 or TRBV12-4, with TRBD1 as a possible D gene (5 bases). The CDR3 has 14 residues. V dropped 6 bases and J dropped 4 bases, with 13 bases sitting between them. The CDR3 reads CASRRPGGNQPQHF. The CDR3 DNA is TGTGCCAGCAGGAGACCCGGGGGGAATCAGCCCCAGCATTTT.

The J gene is TRBJ2-2, the V gene TRBV24-1, with TRBD2 matching over 10 bases. CDR3 length equals 19 residues. The V gene end was trimmed by 7 bases and the J gene end by 1 base; junction bases not matched to a gene: 14. CDR1 and CDR2 from the germline V gene are KGHDR and SFDVKD. The CDR3 region is CATSHGVGSGRLNTGELFF. The CDR3 DNA reads TGTGCCACCAGCCACGGGGTCGGTAGCGGGAGGTTGAACACCGGGGAGCTGTTTTTT.

This clonotype was observed a handful of times. This chain links TRBV7-3 with TRBJ2-1; 7 nucleotides match TRBD1. Losses at the gene ends were 1 base for V and 5 bases for J; bases not matched to a gene: 8. The CDR3 loop spans 16 amino acids. In germline, CDR1 is SGHTA, CDR2 FQGTGA. The CDR3 reads CASSLKSTGANNEQFF. The CDR3 DNA sequence: TGTGCCAGCAGCTTAAAATCAACAGGGGCGAACAATGAGCAGTTCTTC.

V is TRBV6-1 and J is TRBJ2-6; no clear D gene. This CDR3 has 16 residues. Trimming shortened V by 7 bases and J by 0 bases, and 13 bases separated the two germline ends. Looked up from germline, CDR1 is MNHNS and CDR2 is SASEGT. The CDR3 DNA reads TGTGCCAGCACCCTACGCAGGAACTCTGGGGCCAACGTCCTGACTTTC. Its protein product is CASTLRRNSGANVLTF.

This clonotype occurred a few times. An end of the junction differs from the germline gene, which may be a read error. The V call is TRBV4-2, the J call TRBJ2-7; 9 nucleotides line up with TRBD1. The CDR3 runs 16 residues. Per the germline V gene, CDR1 is LGHNA and CDR2 is YNFKEQ. The CDR3 region is CASSQDRKDRGYGQYF. CDR3 coding DNA: TGTGCCAGCAGCCAAGATAGGAAGGACAGGGGCTACGGGCAGTACTTC.

The V and J genes are TRBV7-2 and TRBJ2-1, with D perhaps matching TRBD2 (6 bases). CDR1 is SGHTA, CDR2 FQGNSA, per germline. The CDR3 loop spans 14 amino acids. Trimming took off 3 bases at V and 9 bases at J, with 15 bases between the two ends. CDR3 coding DNA: TGTGCCAGCAGCTTGTGGACTACCCGGGGTGAGCAGTTCTTC. It translates to CASSLWTTRGEQFF.

The chain has TRBV7-2 and TRBJ2-5; 9 bases are a match to TRBD2. V was pared by 1 base and J by 1 base, with 4 bases of the junction left unmatched. Germline CDR1 is SGHTA and CDR2 is FQGNSA. This CDR3 is built from 16 residues. CDR3 protein: CASSLVAGGPQETQYF. The CDR3 nucleotides are TGTGCCAGCAGCTTAGTTGCGGGAGGGCCCCAAGAGACCCAGTACTTC.